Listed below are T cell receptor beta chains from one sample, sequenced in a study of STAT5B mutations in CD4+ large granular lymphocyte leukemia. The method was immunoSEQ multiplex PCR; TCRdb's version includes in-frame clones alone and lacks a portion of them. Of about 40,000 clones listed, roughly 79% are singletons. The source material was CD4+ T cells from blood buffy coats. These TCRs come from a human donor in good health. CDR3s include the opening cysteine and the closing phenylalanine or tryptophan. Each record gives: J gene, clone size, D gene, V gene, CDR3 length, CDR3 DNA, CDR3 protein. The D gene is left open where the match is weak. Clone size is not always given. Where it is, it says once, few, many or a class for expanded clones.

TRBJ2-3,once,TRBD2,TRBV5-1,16,TGCGCCAGCACTTTGACTAGCGGGCTTACGACAGATACGCAGTATTTT,CASTLTSGLTTDTQYF
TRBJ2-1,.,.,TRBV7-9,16,TGTGCCAGCAGCTTAGAGGGCAGGATCGCCTACAATGAGCAGTTCTTC,CASSLEGRIAYNEQFF
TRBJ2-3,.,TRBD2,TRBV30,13,TGTGCCTGGAGTTCGGGGGGGGTAGATACGCAGTATTTT,CAWSSGGVDTQYF
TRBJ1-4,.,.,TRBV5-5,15,TGTGCCAGCAGAGAGGGGTGGGCAACTAATGAAAAACTGTTTTTT,CASREGWATNEKLFF
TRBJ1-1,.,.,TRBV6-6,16,TGTGCCAGCAGTTACTCGCAGGCCCCATCGGGCACTGAAGCTTTCTTT,CASSYSQAPSGTEAFF
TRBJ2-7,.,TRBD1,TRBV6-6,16,TGTGCCAGCAGTGCGCGACCCGGGACAGGGGATCACGAGCAGTACTTC,CASSARPGTGDHEQYF
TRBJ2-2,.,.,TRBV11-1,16,TGTGCCAGCAGCTGGGCGGCAGGGCCTAACACCGGGGAGCTGTTTTTT,CASSWAAGPNTGELFF
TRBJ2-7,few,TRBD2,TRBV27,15,TGTGCCAGCAGTCGGACTAGCGGGCTCTCCTACGAGCAGTACTTC,CASSRTSGLSYEQYF
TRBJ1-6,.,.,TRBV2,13,TGTGCCGTAGGGGGGTTCAATAATTCACCCCTCCACTTT,CAVGGFNNSPLHF
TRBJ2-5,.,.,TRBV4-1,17,TGCGCCAGCAGCCGGTTACCGGGCCCACTTTTTACAGAGACCCAGTACTTC,CASSRLPGPLFTETQYF
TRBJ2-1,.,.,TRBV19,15,TGTGCCACCTATGGAGGGGGGGGGCCCTACAATGAGCAGTTCTTC,CATYGGGGPYNEQFF
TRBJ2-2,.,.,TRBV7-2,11,TGTGCCAGCAGCTTTACCGGGGAGCTGTTTTTT,CASSFTGELFF
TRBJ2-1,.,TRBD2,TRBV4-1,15,TGCGCCAGCAGCCAAGGACGGCTAGCGGGGGGGCCGAAGTTCTTC,CASSQGRLAGGPKFF
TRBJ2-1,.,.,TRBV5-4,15,TGTGCCAGCACCTCCCTCAAGGAGGGCTACAATGAGCAGTTCTTC,CASTSLKEGYNEQFF
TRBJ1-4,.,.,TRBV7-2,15,TGTGCCAGCAGCTTAGGTGGGGGGGGAATCGGAAAACTGTTTTTT,CASSLGGGGIGKLFF
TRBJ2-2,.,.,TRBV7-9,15,TGTGCCAGCAGGGGGCAGAGCTATAACACCGGGGAGCTGTTTTTT,CASRGQSYNTGELFF